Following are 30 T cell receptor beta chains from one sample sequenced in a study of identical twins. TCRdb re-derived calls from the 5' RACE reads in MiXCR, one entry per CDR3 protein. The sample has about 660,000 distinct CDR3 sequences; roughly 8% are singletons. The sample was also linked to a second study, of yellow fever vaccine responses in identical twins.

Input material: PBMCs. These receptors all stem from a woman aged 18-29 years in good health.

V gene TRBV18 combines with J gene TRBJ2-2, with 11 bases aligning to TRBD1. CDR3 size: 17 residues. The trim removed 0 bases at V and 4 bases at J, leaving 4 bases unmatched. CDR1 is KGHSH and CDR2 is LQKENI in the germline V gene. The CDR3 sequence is CASSPPTGTGGTGELFF. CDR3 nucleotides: TGTGCCAGCTCACCACCCACCGGGACAGGGGGCACCGGGGAGCTGTTTTTT.

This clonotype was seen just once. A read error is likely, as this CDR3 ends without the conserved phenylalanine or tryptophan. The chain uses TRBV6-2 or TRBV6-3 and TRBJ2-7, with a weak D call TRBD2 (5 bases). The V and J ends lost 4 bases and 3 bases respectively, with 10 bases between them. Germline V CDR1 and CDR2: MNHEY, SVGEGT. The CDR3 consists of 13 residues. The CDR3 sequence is CASSSNGVYEQYI. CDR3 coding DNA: TGTGCCAGCAGTTCTAACGGGGTCTACGAGCAGTACATC.

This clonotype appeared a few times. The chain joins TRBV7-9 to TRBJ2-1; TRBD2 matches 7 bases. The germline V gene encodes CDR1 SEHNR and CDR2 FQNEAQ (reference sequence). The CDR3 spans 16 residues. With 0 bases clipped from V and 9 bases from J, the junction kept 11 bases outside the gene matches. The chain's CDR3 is CASSLAASGAIPEQFF. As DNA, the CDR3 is TGTGCCAGCAGCTTAGCAGCTAGCGGTGCCATCCCTGAGCAGTTCTTC.

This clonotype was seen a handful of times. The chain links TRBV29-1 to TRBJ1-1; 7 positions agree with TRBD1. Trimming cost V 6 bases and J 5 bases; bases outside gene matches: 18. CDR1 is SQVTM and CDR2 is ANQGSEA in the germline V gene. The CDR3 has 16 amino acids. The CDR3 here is CSVPPGQISERTEAFF. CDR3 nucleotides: TGCAGCGTGCCCCCGGGACAGATATCCGAACGTACTGAAGCTTTCTTT. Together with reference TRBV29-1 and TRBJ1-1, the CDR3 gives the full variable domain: SAVISQKPSRDICQRGTSLTIQCQVDSQVTMMFWYRQQPGQSLTLIATANQGSEATYESGFVIDKFPISRPNLTFSTLTVSNMSPEDSSIYLCSVPPGQISERTEAFFGQGTRLTVV.

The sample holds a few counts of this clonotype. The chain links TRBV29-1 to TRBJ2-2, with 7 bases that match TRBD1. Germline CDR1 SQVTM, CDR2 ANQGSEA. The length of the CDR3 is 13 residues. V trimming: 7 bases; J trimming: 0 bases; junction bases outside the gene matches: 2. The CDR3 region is CSADRANTGELFF. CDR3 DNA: TGCAGCGCCGACAGGGCGAACACCGGGGAGCTGTTTTTT.

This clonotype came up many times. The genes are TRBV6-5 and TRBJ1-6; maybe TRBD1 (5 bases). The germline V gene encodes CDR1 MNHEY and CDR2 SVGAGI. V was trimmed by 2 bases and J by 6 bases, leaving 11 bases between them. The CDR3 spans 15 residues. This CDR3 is CASSYQGTVNSPLHF. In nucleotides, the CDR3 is TGTGCCAGCAGTTACCAGGGAACAGTTAATTCACCCCTCCACTTT.

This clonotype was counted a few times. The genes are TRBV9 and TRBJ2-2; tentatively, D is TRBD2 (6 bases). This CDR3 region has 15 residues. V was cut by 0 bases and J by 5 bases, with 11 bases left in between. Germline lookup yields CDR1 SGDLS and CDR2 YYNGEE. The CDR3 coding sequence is TGTGCCAGCAGCGTAGGCGGGACCGGGACCGGGGAGCTGTTTTTT. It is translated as CASSVGGTGTGELFF.

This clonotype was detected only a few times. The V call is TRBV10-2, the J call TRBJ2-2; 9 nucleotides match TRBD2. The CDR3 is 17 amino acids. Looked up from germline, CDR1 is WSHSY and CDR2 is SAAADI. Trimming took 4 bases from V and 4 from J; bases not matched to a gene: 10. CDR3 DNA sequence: TGCGCCAGCAGTGGGTCGAGGGGGACTAGCAGCACCGGGGAGCTGTTTTTT. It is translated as CASSGSRGTSSTGELFF.

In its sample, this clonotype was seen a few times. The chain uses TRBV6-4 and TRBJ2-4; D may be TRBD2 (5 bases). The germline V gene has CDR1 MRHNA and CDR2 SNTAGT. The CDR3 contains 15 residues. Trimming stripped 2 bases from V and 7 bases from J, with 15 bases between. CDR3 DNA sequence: TGTGCCAGCAGTGACGCGGGCGACCCACGGAACATTCAGTACTTC. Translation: CASSDAGDPRNIQYF.

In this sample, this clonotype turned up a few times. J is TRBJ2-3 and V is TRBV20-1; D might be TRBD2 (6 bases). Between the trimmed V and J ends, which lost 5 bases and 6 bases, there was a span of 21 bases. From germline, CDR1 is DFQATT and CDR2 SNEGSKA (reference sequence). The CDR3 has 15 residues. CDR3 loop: CSALLLAARGDTQYF. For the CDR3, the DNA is TGCAGTGCTTTGCTCTTAGCGGCGCGCGGGGATACGCAGTATTTT.

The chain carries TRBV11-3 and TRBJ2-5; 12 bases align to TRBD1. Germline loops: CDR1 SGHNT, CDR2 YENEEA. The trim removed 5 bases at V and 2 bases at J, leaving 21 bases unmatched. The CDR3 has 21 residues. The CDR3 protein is CASSLSGLRDRGLVGQETQYF. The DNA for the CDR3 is TGTGCCAGCAGCCTCAGTGGGCTCCGGGACAGGGGGCTCGTGGGGCAAGAGACCCAGTACTTC.

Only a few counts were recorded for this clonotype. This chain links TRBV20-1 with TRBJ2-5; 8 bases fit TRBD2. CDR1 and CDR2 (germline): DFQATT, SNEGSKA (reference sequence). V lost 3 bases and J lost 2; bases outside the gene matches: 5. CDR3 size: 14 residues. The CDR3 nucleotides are TGCAGTGCTAGGGGCGGGGGGAAACAAGAGACCCAGTACTTC. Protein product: CSARGGGKQETQYF.

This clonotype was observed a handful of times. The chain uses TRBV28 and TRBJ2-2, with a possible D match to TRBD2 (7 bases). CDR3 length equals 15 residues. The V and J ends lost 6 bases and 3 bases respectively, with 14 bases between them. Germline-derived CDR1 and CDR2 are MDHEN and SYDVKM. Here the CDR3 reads CASSQGGEDTGELFF. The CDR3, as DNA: TGTGCCAGCAGCCAAGGGGGGGAGGACACCGGGGAGCTGTTTTTT.

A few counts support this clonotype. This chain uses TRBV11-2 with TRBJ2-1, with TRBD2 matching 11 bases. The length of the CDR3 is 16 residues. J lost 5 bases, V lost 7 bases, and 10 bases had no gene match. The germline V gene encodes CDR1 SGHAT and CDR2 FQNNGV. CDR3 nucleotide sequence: TGTGCCAGCACCGGACTTACTAGCGGGAGAAACAATGAGCAGTTCTTC. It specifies CASTGLTSGRNNEQFF.

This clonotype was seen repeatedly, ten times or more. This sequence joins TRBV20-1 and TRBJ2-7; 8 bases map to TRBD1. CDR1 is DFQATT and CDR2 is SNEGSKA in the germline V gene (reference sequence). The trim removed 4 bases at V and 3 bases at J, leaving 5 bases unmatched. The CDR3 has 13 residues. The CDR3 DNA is TGCAGTGCTAAGATCACAGGGGGCTACGAGCAGTACTTC. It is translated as CSAKITGGYEQYF.

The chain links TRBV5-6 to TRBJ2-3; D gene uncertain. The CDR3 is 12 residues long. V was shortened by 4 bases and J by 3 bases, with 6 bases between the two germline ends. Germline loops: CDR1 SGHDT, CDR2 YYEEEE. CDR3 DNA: TGTGCCAGCAGCGCGACGACAGATACGCAGTATTTT. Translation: CASSATTDTQYF.

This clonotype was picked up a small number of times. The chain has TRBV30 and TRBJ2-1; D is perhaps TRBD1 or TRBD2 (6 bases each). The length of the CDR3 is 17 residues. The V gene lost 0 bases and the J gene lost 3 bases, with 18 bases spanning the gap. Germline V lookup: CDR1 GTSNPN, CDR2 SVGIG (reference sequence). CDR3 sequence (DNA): TGTGCCTGGAGTGTATTGGGGGGCGCACGGGACTACAATGAGCAGTTCTTC. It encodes CAWSVLGGARDYNEQFF.

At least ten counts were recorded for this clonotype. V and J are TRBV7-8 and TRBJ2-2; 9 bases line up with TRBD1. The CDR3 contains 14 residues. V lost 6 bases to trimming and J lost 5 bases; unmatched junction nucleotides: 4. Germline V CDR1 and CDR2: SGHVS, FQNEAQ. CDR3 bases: TGTGCCAGCAGTGGGACAGGGCTGACCGGGGAGCTGTTTTTT. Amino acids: CASSGTGLTGELFF.

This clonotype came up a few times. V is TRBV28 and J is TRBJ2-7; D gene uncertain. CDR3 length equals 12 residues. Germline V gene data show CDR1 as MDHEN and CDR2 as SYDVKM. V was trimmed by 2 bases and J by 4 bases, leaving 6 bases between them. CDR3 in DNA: TGTGCCAGCAGTTTACGGAATTACGAGCAGTACTTC. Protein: CASSLRNYEQYF.

The CDR3 spells CASSLALGGAPSYGYTF. The CDR3 coding sequence is TGCGCCAGCAGCTTGGCCTTGGGGGGTGCGCCGAGCTATGGCTACACCTTC. V is TRBV5-1 and J is TRBJ1-2; TRBD1 is a possible D gene (5 bases). CDR3 length: 17 amino acids. The germline V and J ends were trimmed by 0 bases and 4 bases, with 19 bases remaining between them. The V gene's germline CDR1 is SGHRS and CDR2 YFSETQ.

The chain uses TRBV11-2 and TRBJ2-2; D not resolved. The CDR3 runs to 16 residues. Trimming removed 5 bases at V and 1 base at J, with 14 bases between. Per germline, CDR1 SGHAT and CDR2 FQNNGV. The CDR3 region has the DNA TGTGCCAGCAGCCCATCGTTAAGTTGGAACACCGGGGAGCTGTTTTTT. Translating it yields CASSPSLSWNTGELFF.

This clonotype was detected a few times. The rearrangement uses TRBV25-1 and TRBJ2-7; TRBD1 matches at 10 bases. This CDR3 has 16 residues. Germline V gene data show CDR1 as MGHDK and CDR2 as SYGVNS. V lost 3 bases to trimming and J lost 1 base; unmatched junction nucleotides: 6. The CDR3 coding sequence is TGTGCCAGCAGTGAGCTCGGACAGGGGGGGTCCTACGAGCAGTACTTC. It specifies CASSELGQGGSYEQYF.

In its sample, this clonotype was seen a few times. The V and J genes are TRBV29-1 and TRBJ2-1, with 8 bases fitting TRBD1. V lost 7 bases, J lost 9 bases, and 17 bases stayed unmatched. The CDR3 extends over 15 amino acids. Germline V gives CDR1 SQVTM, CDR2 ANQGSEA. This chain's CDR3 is CSAQSPGQGDGEQFF. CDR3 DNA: TGCAGCGCCCAAAGTCCCGGACAGGGTGACGGTGAGCAGTTCTTC.

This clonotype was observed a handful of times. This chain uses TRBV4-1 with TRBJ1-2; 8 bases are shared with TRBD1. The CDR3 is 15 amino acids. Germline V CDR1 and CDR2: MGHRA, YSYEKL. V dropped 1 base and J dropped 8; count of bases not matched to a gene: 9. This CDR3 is CASSQGDRPVGGYTF. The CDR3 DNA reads TGCGCCAGCAGCCAAGGGGACAGGCCCGTTGGGGGCTACACCTTC.

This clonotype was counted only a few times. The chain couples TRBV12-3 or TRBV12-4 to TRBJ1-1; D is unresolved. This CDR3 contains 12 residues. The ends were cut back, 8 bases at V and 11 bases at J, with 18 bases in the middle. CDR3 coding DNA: TGTGCCAGCCGTATCGAGGGCTTCGGGGCTTTCTTT. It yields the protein CASRIEGFGAFF.

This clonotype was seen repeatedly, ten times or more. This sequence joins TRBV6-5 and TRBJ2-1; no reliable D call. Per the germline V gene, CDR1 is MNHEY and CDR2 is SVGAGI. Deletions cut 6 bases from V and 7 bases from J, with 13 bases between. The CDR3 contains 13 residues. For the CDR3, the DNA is TGTGCCAGCAGAGACTCCCTACGTAATGAGCAGTTCTTC. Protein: CASRDSLRNEQFF.

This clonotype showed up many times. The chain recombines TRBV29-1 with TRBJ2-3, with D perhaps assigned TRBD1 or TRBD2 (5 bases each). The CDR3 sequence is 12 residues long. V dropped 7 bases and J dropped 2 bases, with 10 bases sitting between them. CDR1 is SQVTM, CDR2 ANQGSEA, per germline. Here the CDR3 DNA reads TGCAGCGCCCGGGACGACACAGATACGCAGTATTTT. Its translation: CSARDDTDTQYF.

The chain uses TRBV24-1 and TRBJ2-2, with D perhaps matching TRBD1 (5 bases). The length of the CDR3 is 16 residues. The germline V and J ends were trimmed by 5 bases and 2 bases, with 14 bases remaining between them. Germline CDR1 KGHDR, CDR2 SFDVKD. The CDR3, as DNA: TGTGCCACCAGTGCCCTTGGGGCGGTAAACACCGGGGAGCTGTTTTTT. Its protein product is CATSALGAVNTGELFF.

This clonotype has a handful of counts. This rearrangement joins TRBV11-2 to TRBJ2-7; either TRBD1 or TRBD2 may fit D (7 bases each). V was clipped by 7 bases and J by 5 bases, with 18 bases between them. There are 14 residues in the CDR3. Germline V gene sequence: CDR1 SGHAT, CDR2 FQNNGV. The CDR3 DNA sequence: TGTGCCAGCACCACAACAGGGGAGGGGCACGAGCAGTACTTC. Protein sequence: CASTTTGEGHEQYF.

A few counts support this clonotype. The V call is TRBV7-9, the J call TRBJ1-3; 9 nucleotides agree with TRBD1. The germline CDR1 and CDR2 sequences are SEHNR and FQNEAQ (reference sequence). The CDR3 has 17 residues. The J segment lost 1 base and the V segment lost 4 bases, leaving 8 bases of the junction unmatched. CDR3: CASSYPGQGRSGNTIYF. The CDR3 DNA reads TGTGCCAGCAGCTATCCCGGACAGGGGAGATCTGGAAACACCATATATTTT.